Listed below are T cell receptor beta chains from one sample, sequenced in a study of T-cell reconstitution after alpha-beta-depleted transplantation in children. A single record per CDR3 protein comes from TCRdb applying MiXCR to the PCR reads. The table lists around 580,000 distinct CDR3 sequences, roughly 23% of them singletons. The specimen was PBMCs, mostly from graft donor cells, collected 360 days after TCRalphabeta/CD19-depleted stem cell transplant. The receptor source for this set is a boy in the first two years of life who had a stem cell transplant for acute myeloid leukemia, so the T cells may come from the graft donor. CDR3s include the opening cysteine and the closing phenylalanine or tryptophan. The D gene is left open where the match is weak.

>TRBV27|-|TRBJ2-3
CASSPTLYYTQYF
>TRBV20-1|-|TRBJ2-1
CSARRPTYNEQFF
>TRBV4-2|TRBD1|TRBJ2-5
CASSQDTGAETQYF
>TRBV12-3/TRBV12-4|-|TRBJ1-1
CASSSGVAGNTEAFF
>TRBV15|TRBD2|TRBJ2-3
CATSRVIGGGSFTDTQYF
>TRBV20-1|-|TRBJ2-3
CSAFRSQEDTQYF
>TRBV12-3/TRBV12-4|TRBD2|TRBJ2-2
CASSFEAGDLETGELFF
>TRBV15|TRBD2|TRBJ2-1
CATSRTSGEQFF
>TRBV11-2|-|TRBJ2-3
CASSLRTTDTQYF
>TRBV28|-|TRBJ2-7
CASSLYTYEQYF
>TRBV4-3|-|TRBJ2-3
CASSQVVSSTDTQYF
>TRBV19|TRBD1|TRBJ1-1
CASSTTGANTEAFF
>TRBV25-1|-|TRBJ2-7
CASSELNRGYEQYF
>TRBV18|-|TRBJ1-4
CASSPARGRDEKLFF
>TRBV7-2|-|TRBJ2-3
CASSPTAGTDTQYF
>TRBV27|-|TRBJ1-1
CASSSLQTVLTNTEAFF
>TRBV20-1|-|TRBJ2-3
CSARRVDAQYF
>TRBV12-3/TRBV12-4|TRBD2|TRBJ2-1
CASSTGLEGDEQFF
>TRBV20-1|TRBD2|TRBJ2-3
CSATWGGIEADTQYF
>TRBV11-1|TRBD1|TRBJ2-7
CASSDRGFGNEQYF
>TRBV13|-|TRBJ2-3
CASSSAGTSTDTQYF
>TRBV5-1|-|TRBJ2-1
CASSLVGTDYNEQFF
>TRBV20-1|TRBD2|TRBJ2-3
CSAITWTSGAVTDTQYF
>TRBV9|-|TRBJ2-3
CASSGLGAGATDTQYF
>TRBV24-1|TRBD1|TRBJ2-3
CATSHRDRSTDTQYF
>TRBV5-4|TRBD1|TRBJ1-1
CASSPGGATNTEAFF